The source of this TCR beta chain is a study of cytomegalovirus exposure and HLA in healthy donors. J gave up 7 bases and V 5 bases, and 6 bases lay outside the gene matches. From germline, CDR1 is SGDLS and CDR2 YYNGEE. The CDR3 is made up of 14 amino acids. PCR was performed using 60 Vbeta and 13 Jbeta primers. Profiling relied on immunoSEQ multiplex PCR, and the TCRdb table lists in-frame clones only, not all of them. The data show around 99,000 clones, less than 80% seen once. Study-level results: Specificity for CMV antigens was confirmed in vitro for a few of the CMV-associated chains. Within an earlier analysis, most TCR beta V segments proved productive either about 90% or about 30% of the time.

Points on this clone: What it binds is not known.

The specimen sequenced was PBMCs. The chain combines TRBV9 with TRBJ2-2; 9 nucleotides line up with TRBD2. The receptor comes from a man aged 25-45 years in good health and CMV-seronegative. In DNA, the CDR3 is TGTGCCAGCAGGCGGGGGGGCCAAAACGGGGAGCTGTTTTTT. It codes for CASRRGGQNGELFF.